This paragraph covers one T cell receptor beta chain sequence. Its matching antigen is unknown. Some clones are missing from TCRdb's copy, which holds only in-frame ones; the method was immunoSEQ multiplex PCR. The repertoire consists of approximately 2.1 million clones, with 80% to 95% occurring once and the leading ten covering about 0.41%. The data belong to a study of shared clonotypes between healthy human individuals. CD4+ cells yielded CD45RA+ naive and CD45RA-negative memory subsets. Study results and limitations: A generally larger estimated richness was seen in naive subsets than in memory subsets. Naive CD4 clonotypes were shared across a few donors at 4.5% to 6.5%.

The sequencing input was naive CD4+ T cells from PBMCs. Subset described: CD45RA+ positively selected. This clonotype originated in a man younger than 30 in good health. Some clones in this sample may be carry-over from other donors' samples.

CDR3 in DNA: TGTGCCACCAGTCCAGGACAGATCTACGAGCAGTACTTC. It yields the protein CATSPGQIYEQYF. This chain links TRBV15 with TRBJ2-7, with a possible D match to TRBD1 (6 bases). The germline gives CDR1 LNHNV, CDR2 YYDKDF (reference sequence). This CDR3 is 13 amino acids long. With 6 bases removed from V and 3 bases from J, the gap between germline ends came to 12 bases.